One and the same sample provided the 18 T cell receptor beta chains below, sequenced in a study of blood T cell repertoires in COVID-19. Only in-frame clones appear in the TCRdb table, and some are missing; sequencing was by immunoSEQ multiplex PCR. The data contain about 180,000 clones, 82% of them singletons. Sequencing was done on a sample of PBMCs or T cells enriched from blood (not recorded which). All receptors derive from a man in his fifties or sixties who had recovered from COVID-19.

V is TRBV9 and J is TRBJ2-3; 9 nucleotides line up with TRBD2. From germline, CDR1 is SGDLS and CDR2 YYNGEE. Trimming cost V 0 bases and J 0 bases; bases outside gene matches: 2. This CDR3 contains 16 residues. The CDR3 region is CASSVASGTSTDTQYF. CDR3 bases: TGTGCCAGCAGCGTAGCTAGCGGGACTAGCACAGATACGCAGTATTTT.

The chain couples TRBV29-1 to TRBJ1-4; a weak D match, TRBD1 (5 bases). Germline V gene data show CDR1 as SQVTM and CDR2 as ANQGSEA. V dropped 6 bases and J dropped 6 bases, with 14 bases sitting between them. The CDR3 loop spans 13 amino acids. The CDR3 sequence: CSVRTPADEKLFF. CDR3 bases: TGCAGCGTGAGGACACCGGCAGATGAAAAACTGTTTTTT.

In its sample, this clone was seen a few times. CDR3 bases: TGTGCCAGCAGTTTCGGGATTGGTTCACCCCTCCACTTT. Its protein product is CASSFGIGSPLHF. The chain recombines TRBV27 with TRBJ1-6; D gene unclear. Per germline, CDR1 MNHEY and CDR2 SMNVEV (reference sequence). This CDR3 region has 13 residues. V dropped 3 bases and J dropped 9 bases, with 9 bases sitting between them.

The V gene is TRBV12-5, the J gene TRBJ2-5, with TRBD1 identical over 7 bases. Germline V gene lookup returns CDR1 LGHNT and CDR2 FRNRAP. J lost 4 bases, V lost 5 bases, and 7 bases had no gene match. The CDR3 length is 14 residues. For the CDR3, the DNA is TGTGCTAGTGGTCCATCAGGGGGTCGAGAGACCCAGTACTTC. Translation gives CASGPSGGRETQYF.

The gene calls are TRBV6-5 and TRBJ1-1; D may be TRBD1 (6 bases). Germline-derived CDR1 and CDR2 are MNHEY and SVGAGI. This CDR3 is built from 14 residues. With 2 bases removed from V and 8 bases from J, the gap between germline ends came to 15 bases. CDR3 sequence reads: CASSYNRGGSEAFF. The CDR3, as DNA: TGTGCCAGCAGTTACAATAGAGGGGGAAGCGAAGCTTTCTTT.

This chain connects TRBV7-9 to TRBJ2-3, with 8 bases lining up with TRBD2. CDR1 SEHNR and CDR2 FQNEAQ come from the germline V gene (reference sequence). The CDR3 totals 15 residues. V dropped 5 bases and J dropped 3; count of bases not matched to a gene: 7. The CDR3: CASSEGLGKTDTQYF. The CDR3 DNA sequence: TGTGCCAGCAGCGAGGGACTAGGGAAAACAGATACGCAGTATTTT.

The genes are TRBV9 and TRBJ1-3, with D perhaps TRBD1 (5 bases). This CDR3 has 14 residues. Germline CDR1 SGDLS, CDR2 YYNGEE. The ends were cut back, 1 base at V and 1 base at J, with 6 bases in the middle. For the CDR3, the DNA is TGTGCCAGCAGCGTACAGGGATCTGGAAACACCATATATTTT. Translating gives CASSVQGSGNTIYF.

This chain uses TRBV5-5 with TRBJ1-6; 8 bases match TRBD1. Germline-derived CDR1 and CDR2 are SGHKS and YYEKEE (reference sequence). This CDR3 is 16 amino acids long. The trim removed 0 bases at V and 7 bases at J, leaving 6 bases unmatched. DNA of the CDR3: TGTGCCAGCAGCTTGGAGGGACAGGCCATCAATTCACCCCTCCACTTT. Amino acid sequence: CASSLEGQAINSPLHF. Complete variable domain (other parts from reference TRBV5-5 and TRBJ1-6): DAGVTQSPTHLIKTRGQQVTLRCSPISGHKSVSWYQQVLGQGPQFIFQYYEKEERGRGNFPDRFSARQFPNYSSELNVNALLLGDSALYLCASSLEGQAINSPLHFGNGTRLTVT.

V gene TRBV2 combines with J gene TRBJ1-4, with unresolved D. Germline CDR1 reads SNHLY; CDR2 reads FYNNEI. CDR3 length: 15 residues. V lost 9 bases to trimming and J lost 0 bases, with 14 bases between them. CDR3 residues: CASHVLQTTNEKLFF. The CDR3 nucleotides are TGTGCCAGTCATGTTCTACAGACAACTAATGAAAAACTGTTTTTT.

The chain employs TRBV29-1 and TRBJ1-1, with D tentatively TRBD1 (5 bases). V shed 2 bases and J shed 3 bases, with 13 bases lying between them. Germline CDR1 and CDR2: SQVTM and ANQGSEA. The CDR3 sequence is 14 residues long. CDR3 residues: CSVEPGQGDTEAFF. CDR3 coding DNA: TGCAGCGTTGAACCCGGTCAGGGTGACACTGAAGCTTTCTTT.

The V call is TRBV13, the J call TRBJ1-6, with a tentative D call TRBD1 (5 bases). With 7 bases removed from V and 7 bases from J, the gap between germline ends came to 14 bases. The CDR3 sequence is 14 residues long. Germline V gene sequence: CDR1 PRHDT, CDR2 FYEKMQ (reference sequence). This CDR3 reads CASNLRQMNSPLHF. CDR3 nucleotide sequence: TGTGCCAGCAACTTGAGACAGATGAATTCACCCCTCCACTTT.

The chain joins TRBV28 to TRBJ1-4; a weak D match, TRBD1 (5 bases). The CDR3 loop spans 16 amino acids. Germline V gives CDR1 MDHEN, CDR2 SYDVKM. Trimming took 2 bases from V and 2 from J, leaving 12 bases between them. The CDR3 spells CASSLSGARTNEKLFF. CDR3 bases: TGTGCCAGCAGTTTAAGCGGGGCCCGCACTAATGAAAAACTGTTTTTT. Drawing the rest from reference TRBV28 and TRBJ1-4, the complete variable domain is DVKVTQSSRYLVKRTGEKVFLECVQDMDHENMFWYRQDPGLGLRLIYFSYDVKMKEKGDIPEGYSVSREKKERFSLILESASTNQTSMYLCASSLSGARTNEKLFFGSGTQLSVL.

The CDR3 spells CASSFAYEQYF. For the CDR3, the DNA is TGTGCCAGCAGTTTCGCCTACGAGCAGTACTTC. The genes are TRBV28 and TRBJ2-7; D is unresolved. V lost 3 bases, J lost 2 bases, and 2 bases lay in between. This CDR3 is 11 amino acids long. Germline assignment: CDR1 MDHEN and CDR2 SYDVKM.

The chain has TRBV14 and TRBJ2-7, with 7 bases identical to TRBD2. Germline V lookup: CDR1 SGHDN, CDR2 FVKESK. CDR3 length equals 16 residues. With 4 bases clipped from V and 7 bases from J, the junction kept 16 bases outside the gene matches. The CDR3 reads CASSPVTSWVKEEQYF. The CDR3 region has the DNA TGTGCCAGCAGCCCCGTGACTAGCTGGGTTAAGGAGGAGCAGTACTTC.

This clone appeared once. The chain links TRBV29-1 to TRBJ1-1; D is possibly TRBD1 (6 bases). Deletions cut 2 bases from V and 7 bases from J, with 8 bases between. The CDR3 is 11 amino acids. Looked up from germline, CDR1 is SQVTM and CDR2 is ANQGSEA. The CDR3 here is CSVESRGEAFF. The CDR3 region has the DNA TGCAGCGTTGAAAGCAGGGGTGAAGCTTTCTTT.

This clone occurred many times. V and J are TRBV12-5 and TRBJ1-2; 8 bases line up with TRBD1. Germline CDR1 LGHNT, CDR2 FRNRAP. V lost 5 bases, J lost 5 bases, and 7 bases stayed unmatched. The CDR3 extends over 14 amino acids. CDR3: CASGPTGVPYGYTF. The CDR3 coding sequence is TGTGCTAGTGGTCCGACAGGGGTCCCGTATGGCTACACCTTC.

The V call is TRBV5-4, the J call TRBJ2-5, with TRBD1 identical over 11 bases. Germline CDR1 and CDR2: SGHNT and YYREEE (reference sequence). V lost 4 bases, J lost 9 bases, and 14 bases stayed unmatched. The CDR3 length is 16 residues. CDR3 DNA sequence: TGTGCCAGCAGCGGGGGACAGGGGGGGACCAATGCGGCCCAGTACTTC. Protein: CASSGGQGGTNAAQYF.

This clone appeared once. The chain is built from TRBV7-2 and TRBJ2-1; maybe TRBD2 (5 bases). The CDR3 loop spans 16 amino acids. V was shortened by 0 bases and J by 1 base, with 10 bases between the two germline ends. The germline CDR1 and CDR2 sequences are SGHTA and FQGNSA. The CDR3 here is CASSLALAQSYNEQFF. DNA for the CDR3: TGTGCCAGCAGCTTAGCGCTAGCCCAATCCTACAATGAGCAGTTCTTC.